What follows are 10 T cell receptor beta chains derived from one specimen sequenced in a study of shared clonotypes between healthy human individuals. Only in-frame clones appear in the TCRdb table, and some are missing; sequencing was by immunoSEQ multiplex PCR. Of roughly 500,000 clones listed, roughly 95% were seen once; the top ten hold about 0.054%. The sequenced sample consisted of naive CD4+ T cells sorted from blood. Subset indicated: CD45RA+ positively selected. Receptors originate from a woman aged 25 to 39 in good health.

The chain has TRBV5-1 and TRBJ1-1; 9 nucleotides align to TRBD1. CDR1 and CDR2 (germline): SGHRS, YFSETQ. CDR3 length: 16 amino acids. V lost 4 bases and J lost 5; bases outside the gene matches: 12. CDR3 nucleotides: TGCGCCAGCAGCCCCGAACCGACAGGGGGTTTGACTGAAGCTTTCTTT. Translated: CASSPEPTGGLTEAFF.

The chain recombines TRBV6-1 with TRBJ1-5; possibly TRBD1 for D (6 bases). The germline gives CDR1 MNHNS, CDR2 SASEGT. The ends were cut back, 6 bases at V and 6 bases at J, with 15 bases in the middle. CDR3 length equals 14 residues. The CDR3 here is CASSSTGYGQPQHF. In nucleotides, the CDR3 is TGTGCCAGCAGCTCTACAGGGTATGGTCAGCCCCAGCATTTT.

The rearrangement links TRBV11-2 to TRBJ2-7, with TRBD2 matching over 7 bases. Germline V CDR1 and CDR2: SGHAT, FQNNGV. The CDR3 extends over 12 amino acids. Trimming removed 7 bases from V and 4 bases from J; junction bases left unmatched: 4. The CDR3 protein is CASIGGSYEQYF. The CDR3 region has the DNA TGTGCCAGCATCGGGGGGAGTTACGAGCAGTACTTC.

The chain uses TRBV23-1 and TRBJ2-1, with TRBD2 identical over 11 bases. TRBV23-1 is recorded as an ORF, its role being uncertain. With V trimmed by 4 bases and J by 5 bases, 1 base remained unmatched. This CDR3 spans 14 amino acids. The CDR3 DNA reads as TGCGCCAGCAGTCCGGGACTAGCGGACAATGAGCAGTTCTTC. Its translation is CASSPGLADNEQFF.

The rearrangement links TRBV6-1 to TRBJ1-2; no definite D call. CDR1 and CDR2 from the germline V gene are MNHNS and SASEGT. CDR3 length equals 15 residues. V gave up 9 bases and J gave up 7 bases, with 24 bases separating them. The CDR3 loop is CARTARRTTKGGYTF. CDR3 bases: TGTGCCAGAACGGCCCGACGTACGACAAAGGGTGGCTACACCTTC.

This sequence joins TRBV11-1 and TRBJ2-1; 9 bases are a match to TRBD2. With 1 base clipped from V and 2 bases from J, the junction kept 3 bases outside the gene matches. The V gene's germline CDR1 is SGHAT and CDR2 FQDESV (reference sequence). The CDR3 has 16 residues. As DNA, the CDR3 is TGTGCCAGCAGCTTAGGTGGCGGGAGGGCCTACAATGAGCAGTTCTTC. Protein sequence: CASSLGGGRAYNEQFF.

The rearrangement joins TRBV30 to TRBJ2-1; D is perhaps TRBD2 (5 bases). In germline, CDR1 is GTSNPN, CDR2 SVGIG (reference sequence). V lost 1 base and J 6 bases, leaving 7 bases between the germline ends. The CDR3 is 12 residues long. The CDR3 DNA is TGTGCCTGGAGTGCCCGGGGCAATGAGCAGTTCTTC. The encoded protein is CAWSARGNEQFF.

V is TRBV7-9 and J is TRBJ2-7; D is uncertain. Trimming took off 4 bases at V and 1 base at J, with 17 bases between the two ends. The CDR3 spans 16 residues. Looked up from germline, CDR1 is SEHNR and CDR2 is FQNEAQ (reference sequence). The CDR3 nucleotides read TGTGCCAGCAGCTCCCCCCCCGTGGGTAGGTCCTACGAGCAGTACTTC. It yields the protein CASSSPPVGRSYEQYF.

This CDR3 reads CASSFLTVINEQYF. Written as DNA, the CDR3 is TGTGCCAGCAGTTTCTTGACAGTCATAAACGAGCAGTACTTC. The rearrangement links TRBV28 to TRBJ2-7, with D perhaps TRBD1 (5 bases). This CDR3 is built from 14 residues. V lost 3 bases, J lost 5 bases, and 14 bases lay in between. The germline CDR1 and CDR2 sequences are MDHEN and SYDVKM. The full variable domain, with the rest looked up from reference TRBV28 and TRBJ2-7, is DVKVTQSSRYLVKRTGEKVFLECVQDMDHENMFWYRQDPGLGLRLIYFSYDVKMKEKGDIPEGYSVSREKKERFSLILESASTNQTSMYLCASSFLTVINEQYFGPGTRLTVT.

The V call is TRBV25-1, the J call TRBJ2-5; D is unresolved. Per germline, CDR1 MGHDK and CDR2 SYGVNS. V lost 3 bases to trimming and J lost 11 bases, with 19 bases between them. The CDR3 is made up of 14 amino acids. As DNA, the CDR3 is TGTGCCAGCAGTGATCACATATCCCTCGGTGAGCAGTACTTC. Translating gives CASSDHISLGEQYF.